Listed here are 7 T cell receptor beta chains from one sample, sequenced in a study of CD8 T cells in Susac syndrome. Random hexamers served to reverse transcribe roughly 0.45 to 1 ug RNA. TCRdb processed the immunoSEQ multiplex PCR reads anew with MiXCR; each CDR3 protein has one entry. Of 200,000 or so distinct CDR3 sequences listed, under 97% were seen once; the top ten hold approximately 0.09%. Material: CD4+ T cells from PBMCs. Receptor source: a human donor with multiple sclerosis.

The gene calls are TRBV28 and TRBJ1-2, with TRBD1 identical over 8 bases. The CDR3 is made up of 12 amino acids. CDR1 is MDHEN, CDR2 SYDVKM, per germline. V gave up 4 bases and J gave up 5 bases; unmatched junction bases: 0. Written as DNA, the CDR3 is TGTGCCAGCAGTTACAGGGGGTATGGCTACACCTTC. Its translation is CASSYRGYGYTF.

This sequence joins TRBV7-6 and TRBJ2-3; 7 nucleotides agree with TRBD2. V shed 4 bases, J shed 6 bases, and the junction held 7 bases outside the gene matches. Germline loops: CDR1 SGHVS, CDR2 FNYEAQ. The CDR3 contains 14 residues. Here the CDR3 reads CASSSRGRVDTQYF. The DNA for the CDR3 is TGTGCCAGCAGCTCGCGGGGGAGGGTGGATACGCAGTATTTT.

V gene TRBV30 combines with J gene TRBJ1-3; no reliable D call. This CDR3 region has 11 residues. V was trimmed by 5 bases and J by 8 bases, leaving 10 bases between them. CDR1 is GTSNPN and CDR2 is SVGIG in the germline V gene (reference sequence). The CDR3 DNA reads TGTGCCTGGGTGTTGGTGCACACCATATATTTT. Translation: CAWVLVHTIYF.

The chain recombines TRBV12-5 with TRBJ2-5; D tentatively reads TRBD1 or TRBD2 (5 bases each). V gave up 6 bases and J gave up 1 base, with 18 bases separating them. CDR1 is LGHNT, CDR2 FRNRAP, per germline. The CDR3 has 16 residues. The CDR3, as DNA: TGTGCTAGTGGCCTAGGGACCACAAATTCCCAAGAGACCCAGTACTTC. Encoded protein: CASGLGTTNSQETQYF.

V is TRBV20-1 and J is TRBJ2-3, with D maybe TRBD2 (7 bases). Germline CDR1 and CDR2: DFQATT and SNEGSKA (reference sequence). The V and J ends lost 3 bases and 7 bases respectively, with 17 bases between them. This CDR3 has 14 residues. CDR3 nucleotide sequence: TGCAGTGCTAGGGGGGGGCGCGGGGTAAATACGCAGTATTTT. Amino acids: CSARGGRGVNTQYF.

CDR3 DNA: TGCGCCAGCAGCCAAGGACAGGCAGCCTACGAAAAACTGTTTTTT. It encodes CASSQGQAAYEKLFF. The chain is built from TRBV4-3 and TRBJ1-4; TRBD1 might be the D (6 bases). V was pared by 1 base and J by 8 bases, with 14 bases between. This CDR3 has 15 amino acids. CDR1 is LGHNA, CDR2 YSLEER, per germline.

CDR3 residues: CSASSGGGPNEQFF. The CDR3 DNA reads as TGCAGTGCCTCGAGTGGGGGAGGACCCAATGAGCAGTTCTTC. J is TRBJ2-1 and V is TRBV20-1; maybe TRBD2 (6 bases). Looked up from germline, CDR1 is DFQATT and CDR2 is SNEGSKA (reference sequence). The V gene lost 6 bases and the J gene lost 6 bases, with 18 bases spanning the gap. The CDR3 runs to 14 residues.